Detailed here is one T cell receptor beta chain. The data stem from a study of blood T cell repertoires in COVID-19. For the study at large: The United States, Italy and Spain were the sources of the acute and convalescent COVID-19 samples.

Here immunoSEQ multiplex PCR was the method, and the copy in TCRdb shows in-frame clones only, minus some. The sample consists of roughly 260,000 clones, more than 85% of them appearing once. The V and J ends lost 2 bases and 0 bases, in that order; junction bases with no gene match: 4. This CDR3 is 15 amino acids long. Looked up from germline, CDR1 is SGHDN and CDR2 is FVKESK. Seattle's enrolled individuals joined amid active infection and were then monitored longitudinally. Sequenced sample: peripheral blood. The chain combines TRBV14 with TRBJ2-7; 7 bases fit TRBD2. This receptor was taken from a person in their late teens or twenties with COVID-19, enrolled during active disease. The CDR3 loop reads CASSQLAENSYEQYF. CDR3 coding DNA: TGTGCCAGCAGCCAACTAGCGGAGAACTCCTACGAGCAGTACTTC. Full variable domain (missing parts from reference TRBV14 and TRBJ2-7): EAGVTQFPSHSVIEKGQTVTLRCDPISGHDNLYWYRRVMGKEIKFLLHFVKESKQDESGMPNNRFLAERTGGTYSTLKVQPAELEDSGVYFCASSQLAENSYEQYFGPGTRLTVT.